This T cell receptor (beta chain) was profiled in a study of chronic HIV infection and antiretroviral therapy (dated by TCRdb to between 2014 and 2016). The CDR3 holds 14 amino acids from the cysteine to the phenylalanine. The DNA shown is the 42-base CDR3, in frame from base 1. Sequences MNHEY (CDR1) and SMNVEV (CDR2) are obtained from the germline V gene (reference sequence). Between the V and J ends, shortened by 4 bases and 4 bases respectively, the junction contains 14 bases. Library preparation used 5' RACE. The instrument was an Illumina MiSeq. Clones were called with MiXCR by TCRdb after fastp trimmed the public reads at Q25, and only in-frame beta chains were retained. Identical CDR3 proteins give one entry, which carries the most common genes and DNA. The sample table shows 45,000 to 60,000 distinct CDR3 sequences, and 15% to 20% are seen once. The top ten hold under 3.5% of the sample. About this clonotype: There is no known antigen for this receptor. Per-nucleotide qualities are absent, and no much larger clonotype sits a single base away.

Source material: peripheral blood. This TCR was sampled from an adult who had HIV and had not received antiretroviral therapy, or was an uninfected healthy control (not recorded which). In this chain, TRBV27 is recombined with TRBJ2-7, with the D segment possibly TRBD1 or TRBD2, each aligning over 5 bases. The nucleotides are TGTGCCAGCAGTTCGAGTCAGGGACCATACGAGCAGTACTTC. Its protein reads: CASSSSQGPYEQYF.